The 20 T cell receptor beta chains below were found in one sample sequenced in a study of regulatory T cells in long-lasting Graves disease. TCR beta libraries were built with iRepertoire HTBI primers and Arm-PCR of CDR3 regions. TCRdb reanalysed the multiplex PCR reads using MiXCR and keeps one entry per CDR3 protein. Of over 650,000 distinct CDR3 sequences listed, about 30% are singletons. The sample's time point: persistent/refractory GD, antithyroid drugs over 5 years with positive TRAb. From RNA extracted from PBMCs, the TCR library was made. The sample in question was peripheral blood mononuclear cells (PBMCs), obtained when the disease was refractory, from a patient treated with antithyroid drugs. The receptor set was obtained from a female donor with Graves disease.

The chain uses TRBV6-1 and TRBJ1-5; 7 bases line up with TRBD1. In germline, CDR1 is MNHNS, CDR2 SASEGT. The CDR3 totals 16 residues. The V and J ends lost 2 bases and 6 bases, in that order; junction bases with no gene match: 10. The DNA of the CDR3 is TGTGCCAGCAGTGAAAGATTAACAGGGGAGAGTCAGCCCCAGCATTTT. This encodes CASSERLTGESQPQHF.

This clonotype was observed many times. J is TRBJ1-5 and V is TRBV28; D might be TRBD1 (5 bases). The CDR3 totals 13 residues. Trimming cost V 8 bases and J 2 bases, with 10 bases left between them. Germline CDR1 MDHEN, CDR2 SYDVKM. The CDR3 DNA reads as TGTGCCAGCGTGACAGATGGCAATCAGCCCCAGCATTTT. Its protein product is CASVTDGNQPQHF.

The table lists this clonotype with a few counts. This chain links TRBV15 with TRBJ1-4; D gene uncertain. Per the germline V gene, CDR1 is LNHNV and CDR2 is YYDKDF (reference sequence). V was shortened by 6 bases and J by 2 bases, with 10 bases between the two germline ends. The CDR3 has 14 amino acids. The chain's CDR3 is CATSWGGTNEKLFF. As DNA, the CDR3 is TGTGCCACCAGTTGGGGAGGGACTAATGAAAAACTGTTTTTT.

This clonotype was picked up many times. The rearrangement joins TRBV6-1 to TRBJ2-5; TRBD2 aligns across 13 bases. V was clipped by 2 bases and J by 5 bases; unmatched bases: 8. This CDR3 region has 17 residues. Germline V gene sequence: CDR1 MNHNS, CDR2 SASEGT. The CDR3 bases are TGTGCCAGCAGTGAAAGACTAGCGGGAGGCGCAGGGGAGACCCAGTACTTC. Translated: CASSERLAGGAGETQYF.

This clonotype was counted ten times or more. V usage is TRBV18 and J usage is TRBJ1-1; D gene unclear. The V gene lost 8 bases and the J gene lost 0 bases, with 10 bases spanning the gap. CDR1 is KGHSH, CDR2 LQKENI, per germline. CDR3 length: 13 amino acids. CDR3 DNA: TGTGCCAGCAGCCCCGAGATGAACACTGAAGCTTTCTTT. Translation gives CASSPEMNTEAFF.

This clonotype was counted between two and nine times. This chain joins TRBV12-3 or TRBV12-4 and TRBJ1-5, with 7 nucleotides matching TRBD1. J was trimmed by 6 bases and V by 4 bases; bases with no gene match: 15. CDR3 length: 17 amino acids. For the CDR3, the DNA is TGTGCCAGCAGTTACCGGGACAGTACCGGTCTAAGTCAGCCCCAGCATTTT. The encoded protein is CASSYRDSTGLSQPQHF.

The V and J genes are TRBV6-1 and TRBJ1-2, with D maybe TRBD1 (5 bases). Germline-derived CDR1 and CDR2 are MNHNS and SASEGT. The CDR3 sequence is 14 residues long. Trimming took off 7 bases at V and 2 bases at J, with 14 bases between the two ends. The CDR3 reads CASKLGTANYGYTF. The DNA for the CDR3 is TGTGCCAGCAAACTCGGGACGGCCAACTATGGCTACACCTTC.

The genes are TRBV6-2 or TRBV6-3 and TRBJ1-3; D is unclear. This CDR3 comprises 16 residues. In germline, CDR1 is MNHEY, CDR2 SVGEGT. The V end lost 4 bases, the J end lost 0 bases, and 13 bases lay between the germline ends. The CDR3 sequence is CASSSPPTRSGNTIYF. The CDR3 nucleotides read TGTGCCAGCAGTTCCCCTCCAACGCGCTCTGGAAACACCATATATTTT.

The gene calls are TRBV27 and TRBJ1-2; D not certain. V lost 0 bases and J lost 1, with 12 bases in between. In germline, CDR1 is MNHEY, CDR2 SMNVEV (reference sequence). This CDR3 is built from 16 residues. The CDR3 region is CASSLSAGSINYGYTF. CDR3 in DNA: TGTGCCAGCAGTTTATCGGCCGGGTCAATTAACTATGGCTACACCTTC.

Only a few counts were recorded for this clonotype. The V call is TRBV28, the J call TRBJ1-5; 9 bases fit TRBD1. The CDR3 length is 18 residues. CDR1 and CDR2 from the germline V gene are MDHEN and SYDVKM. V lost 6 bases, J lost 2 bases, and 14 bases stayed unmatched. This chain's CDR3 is CASRLDRGFFMGNQPQHF. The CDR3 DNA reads TGTGCCAGCAGACTAGACAGGGGGTTTTTTATGGGCAATCAGCCCCAGCATTTT.

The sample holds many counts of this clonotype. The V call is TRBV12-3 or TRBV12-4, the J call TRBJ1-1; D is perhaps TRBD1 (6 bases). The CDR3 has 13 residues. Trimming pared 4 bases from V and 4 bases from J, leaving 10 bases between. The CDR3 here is CASSSKGGTEAFF. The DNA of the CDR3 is TGTGCCAGCAGTTCAAAAGGGGGCACTGAAGCTTTCTTT.

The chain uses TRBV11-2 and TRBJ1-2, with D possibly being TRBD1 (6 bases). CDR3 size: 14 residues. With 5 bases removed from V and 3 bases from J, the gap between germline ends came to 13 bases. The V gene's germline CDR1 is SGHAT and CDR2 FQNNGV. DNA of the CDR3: TGTGCCAGCAGCCTTCTGGGGGCCTACTATGGCTACACCTTC. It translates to CASSLLGAYYGYTF.

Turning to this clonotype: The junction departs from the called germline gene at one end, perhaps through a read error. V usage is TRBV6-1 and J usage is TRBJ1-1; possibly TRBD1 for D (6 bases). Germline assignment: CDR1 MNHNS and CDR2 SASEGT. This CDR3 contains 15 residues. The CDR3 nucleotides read TGTGCCATCAGTGAAACCCGGGACACTAACACTGAAGCTTTCTTT. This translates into CAISETRDTNTEAFF.

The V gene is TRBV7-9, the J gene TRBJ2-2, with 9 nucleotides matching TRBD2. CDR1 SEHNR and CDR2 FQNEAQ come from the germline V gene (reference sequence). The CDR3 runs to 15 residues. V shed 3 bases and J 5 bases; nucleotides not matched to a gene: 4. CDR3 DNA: TGTGCCAGCAGCTTGCTAGCGGGATTTACCGGGGAGCTGTTTTTT. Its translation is CASSLLAGFTGELFF. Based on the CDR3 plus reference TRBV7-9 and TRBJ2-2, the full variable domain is DTGVSQNPRHKITKRGQNVTFRCDPISEHNRLYWYRQTLGQGPEFLTYFQNEAQLEKSRLLSDRFSAERPKGSFSTLEIQRTEQGDSAMYLCASSLLAGFTGELFFGEGSRLTVL.

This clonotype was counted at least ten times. The CDR3 region is CASSLQGWESPLHF. The CDR3 bases are TGTGCCAGCAGCTTACAGGGATGGGAATCACCCCTCCACTTT. The chain joins TRBV11-2 to TRBJ1-6; possible D gene TRBD1, 5 bases. Germline CDR1 SGHAT, CDR2 FQNNGV. This CDR3 has 14 residues. V lost 2 bases and J 10 bases, leaving 12 bases between the germline ends.

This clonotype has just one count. The CDR3 region is CASSPRGGEVGELFF. Written as DNA, the CDR3 is TGTGCCAGCAGCCCCCGAGGGGGAGAGGTCGGGGAGCTGTTTTTT. V usage is TRBV9 and J usage is TRBJ2-2, with a tentative D call TRBD1 (6 bases). Trimming took off 4 bases at V and 7 bases at J, with 17 bases between the two ends. The CDR3 is 15 amino acids. The germline gives CDR1 SGDLS, CDR2 YYNGEE.

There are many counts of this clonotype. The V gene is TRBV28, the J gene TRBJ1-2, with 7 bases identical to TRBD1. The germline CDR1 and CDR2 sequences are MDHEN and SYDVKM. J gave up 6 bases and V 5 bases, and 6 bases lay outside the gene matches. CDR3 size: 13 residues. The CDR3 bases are TGTGCCAGCAGTCATTTACAGGGGAATGGCTACACCTTC. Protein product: CASSHLQGNGYTF.

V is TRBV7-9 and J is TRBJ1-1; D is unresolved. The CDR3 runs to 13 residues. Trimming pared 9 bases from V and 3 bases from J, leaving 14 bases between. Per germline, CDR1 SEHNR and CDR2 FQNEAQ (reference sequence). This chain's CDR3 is CASSTAGHTEAFF. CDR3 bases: TGTGCCAGTAGTACGGCCGGTCACACTGAAGCTTTCTTT. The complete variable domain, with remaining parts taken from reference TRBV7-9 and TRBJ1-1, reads DTGVSQNPRHKITKRGQNVTFRCDPISEHNRLYWYRQTLGQGPEFLTYFQNEAQLEKSRLLSDRFSAERPKGSFSTLEIQRTEQGDSAMYLCASSTAGHTEAFFGQGTRLTVV.

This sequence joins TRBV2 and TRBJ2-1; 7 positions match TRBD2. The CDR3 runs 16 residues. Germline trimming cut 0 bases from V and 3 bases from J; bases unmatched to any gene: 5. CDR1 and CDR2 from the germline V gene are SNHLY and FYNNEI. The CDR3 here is CASSEAASGYYNEQFF. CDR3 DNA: TGTGCCAGCAGTGAAGCGGCTAGCGGTTACTACAATGAGCAGTTCTTC.

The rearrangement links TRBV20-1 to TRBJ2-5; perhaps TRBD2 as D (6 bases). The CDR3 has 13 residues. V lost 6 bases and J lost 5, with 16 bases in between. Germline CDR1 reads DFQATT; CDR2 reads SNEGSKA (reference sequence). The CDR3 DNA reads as TGCAGTGCCACTCGGGTAGGGAGGGAGACCCAGTACTTC. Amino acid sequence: CSATRVGRETQYF.